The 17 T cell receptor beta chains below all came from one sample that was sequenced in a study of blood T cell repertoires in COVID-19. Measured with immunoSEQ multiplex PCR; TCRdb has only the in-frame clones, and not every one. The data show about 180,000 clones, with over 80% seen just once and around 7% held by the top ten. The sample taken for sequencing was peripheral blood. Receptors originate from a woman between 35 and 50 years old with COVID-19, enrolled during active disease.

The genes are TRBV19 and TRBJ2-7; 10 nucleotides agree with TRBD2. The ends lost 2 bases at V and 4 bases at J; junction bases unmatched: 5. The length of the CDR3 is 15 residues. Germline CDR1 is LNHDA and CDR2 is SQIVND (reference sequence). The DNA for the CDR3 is TGTGCCAGTAGTATAACGAGCGGGGGGGAATACGAGCAGTACTTC. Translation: CASSITSGGEYEQYF.

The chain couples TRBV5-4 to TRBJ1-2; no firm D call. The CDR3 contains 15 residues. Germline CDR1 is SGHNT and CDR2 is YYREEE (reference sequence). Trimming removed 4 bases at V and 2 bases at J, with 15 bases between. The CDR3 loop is CASSLPGYTNYGYTF. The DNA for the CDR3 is TGTGCCAGCAGCCTACCGGGATATACCAACTATGGCTACACCTTC. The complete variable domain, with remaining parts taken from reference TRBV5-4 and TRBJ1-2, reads ETGVTQSPTHLIKTRGQQVTLRCSSQSGHNTVSWYQQALGQGPQFIFQYYREEENGRGNFPPRFSGLQFPNYSSELNVNALELDDSALYLCASSLPGYTNYGYTFGSGTRLTVV.

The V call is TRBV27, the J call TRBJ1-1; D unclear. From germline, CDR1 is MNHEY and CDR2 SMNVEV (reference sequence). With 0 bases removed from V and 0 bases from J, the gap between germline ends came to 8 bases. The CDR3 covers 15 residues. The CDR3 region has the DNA TGTGCCAGCAGTTTATCGGCAGGCATGAACACTGAAGCTTTCTTT. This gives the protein CASSLSAGMNTEAFF.

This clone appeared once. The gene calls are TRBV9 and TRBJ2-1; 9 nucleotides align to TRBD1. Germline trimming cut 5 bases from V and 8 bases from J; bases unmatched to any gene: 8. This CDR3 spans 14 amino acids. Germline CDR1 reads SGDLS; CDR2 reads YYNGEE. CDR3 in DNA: TGTGCCAGCAGACCAGGCACAGGGGGCGATGAGCAGTTCTTC. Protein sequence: CASRPGTGGDEQFF.

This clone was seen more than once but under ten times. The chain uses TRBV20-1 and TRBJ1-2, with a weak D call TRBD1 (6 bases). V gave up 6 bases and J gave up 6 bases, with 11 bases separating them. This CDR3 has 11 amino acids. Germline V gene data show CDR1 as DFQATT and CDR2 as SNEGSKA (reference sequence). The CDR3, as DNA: TGCAGTGCCGTACAGGGTAATGGCTACACCTTC. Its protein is CSAVQGNGYTF.

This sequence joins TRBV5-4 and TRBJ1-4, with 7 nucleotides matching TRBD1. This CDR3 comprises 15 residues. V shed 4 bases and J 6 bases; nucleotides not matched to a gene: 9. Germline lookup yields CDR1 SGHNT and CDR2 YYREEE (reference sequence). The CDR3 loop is CASSGSGTAHEKLFF. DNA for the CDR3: TGTGCCAGCAGCGGGTCCGGGACAGCACATGAAAAACTGTTTTTT.

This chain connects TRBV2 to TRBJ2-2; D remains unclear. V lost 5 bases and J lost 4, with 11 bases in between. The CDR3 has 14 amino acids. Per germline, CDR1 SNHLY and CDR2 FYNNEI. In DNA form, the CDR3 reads TGTGCCAGCAGTTTTCGGTTAGTCACCGGGGAGCTGTTTTTT. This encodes CASSFRLVTGELFF.

The CDR3 spells CASSNTGMPANQPQHF. In DNA, the CDR3 is TGTGCCAGCAGCAACACAGGGATGCCAGCCAATCAGCCCCAGCATTTT. J is TRBJ1-5 and V is TRBV5-6, with D perhaps matching TRBD1 (6 bases). V dropped 4 bases and J dropped 3 bases, with 17 bases sitting between them. The CDR3 has 16 amino acids. Germline CDR1 SGHDT, CDR2 YYEEEE.

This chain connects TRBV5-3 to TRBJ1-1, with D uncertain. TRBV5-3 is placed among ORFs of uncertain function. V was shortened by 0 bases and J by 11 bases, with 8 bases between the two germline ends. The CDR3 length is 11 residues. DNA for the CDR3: TGTGCCAGAAGCTTGGGGTTTCGGGCTTTCTTT. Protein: CARSLGFRAFF.

The CDR3 spells CASSIIGAQGHYGYTF. CDR3 in DNA: TGTGCCAGCAGCATCATAGGGGCCCAAGGCCACTATGGCTACACCTTC. The chain links TRBV7-3 to TRBJ1-2; the D gene is possibly TRBD1 (5 bases). The germline gives CDR1 SGHTA, CDR2 FQGTGA. V dropped 5 bases and J dropped 3 bases, with 19 bases sitting between them. The CDR3 loop spans 16 amino acids.

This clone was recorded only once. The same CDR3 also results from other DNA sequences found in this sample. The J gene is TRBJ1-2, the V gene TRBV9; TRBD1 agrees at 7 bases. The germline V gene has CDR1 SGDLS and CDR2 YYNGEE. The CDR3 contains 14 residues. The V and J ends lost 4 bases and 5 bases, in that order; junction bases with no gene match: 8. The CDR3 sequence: CASSRGTALYGYTF. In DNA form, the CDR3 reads TGTGCCAGCAGCCGAGGGACAGCACTTTATGGCTACACCTTC.

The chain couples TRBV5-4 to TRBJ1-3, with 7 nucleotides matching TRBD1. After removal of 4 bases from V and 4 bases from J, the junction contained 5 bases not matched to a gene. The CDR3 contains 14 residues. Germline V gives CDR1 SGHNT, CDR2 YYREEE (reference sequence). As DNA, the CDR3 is TGTGCCAGCAGCCTCACAGGGGCGGGAAACACCATATATTTT. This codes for CASSLTGAGNTIYF.

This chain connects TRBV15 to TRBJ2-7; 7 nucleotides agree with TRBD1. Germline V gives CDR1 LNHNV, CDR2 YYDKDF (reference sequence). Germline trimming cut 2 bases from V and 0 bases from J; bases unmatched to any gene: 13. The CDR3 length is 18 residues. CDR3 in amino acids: CATSRNIPGQGVSYEQYF. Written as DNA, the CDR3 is TGTGCCACCAGCAGAAATATCCCCGGCCAGGGGGTCTCCTACGAGCAGTACTTC.

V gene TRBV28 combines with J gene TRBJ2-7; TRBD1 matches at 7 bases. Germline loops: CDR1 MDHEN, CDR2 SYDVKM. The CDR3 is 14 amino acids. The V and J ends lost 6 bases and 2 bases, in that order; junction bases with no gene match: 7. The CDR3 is CASSSTGRAYEQYF. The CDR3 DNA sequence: TGTGCCAGCAGCTCGACAGGGCGGGCCTACGAGCAGTACTTC.

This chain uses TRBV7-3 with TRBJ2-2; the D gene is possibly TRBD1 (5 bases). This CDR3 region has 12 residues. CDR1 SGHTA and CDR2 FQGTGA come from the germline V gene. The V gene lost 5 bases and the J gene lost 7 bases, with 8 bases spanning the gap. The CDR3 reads CASSLGVGELFF. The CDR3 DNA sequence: TGTGCCAGCAGCCTAGGGGTCGGGGAGCTGTTTTTT.

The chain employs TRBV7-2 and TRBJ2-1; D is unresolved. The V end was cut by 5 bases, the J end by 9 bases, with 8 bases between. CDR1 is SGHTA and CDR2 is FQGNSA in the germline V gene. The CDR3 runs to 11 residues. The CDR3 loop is CASSRSGEQFF. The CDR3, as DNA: TGTGCCAGCAGCCGCAGTGGTGAGCAGTTCTTC.

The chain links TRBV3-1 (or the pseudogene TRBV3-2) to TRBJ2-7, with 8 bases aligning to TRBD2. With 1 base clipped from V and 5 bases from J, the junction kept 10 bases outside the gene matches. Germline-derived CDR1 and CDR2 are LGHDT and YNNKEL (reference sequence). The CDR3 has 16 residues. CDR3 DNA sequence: TGTGCCAGCAGCCAAGGGGGGGTAGCGGGGATGAACGAGCAGTACTTC. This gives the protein CASSQGGVAGMNEQYF.